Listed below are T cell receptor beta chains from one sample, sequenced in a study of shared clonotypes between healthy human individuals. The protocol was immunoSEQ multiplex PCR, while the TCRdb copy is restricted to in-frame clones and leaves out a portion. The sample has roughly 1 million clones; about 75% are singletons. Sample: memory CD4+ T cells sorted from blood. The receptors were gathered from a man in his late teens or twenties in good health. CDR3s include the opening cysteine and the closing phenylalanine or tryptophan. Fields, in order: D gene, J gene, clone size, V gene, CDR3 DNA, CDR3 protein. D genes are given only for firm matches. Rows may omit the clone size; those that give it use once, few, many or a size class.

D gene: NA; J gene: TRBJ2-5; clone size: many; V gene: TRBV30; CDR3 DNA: TGTGCCTGGAGCCCTCTTCAAGAGACCCAGTACTTC; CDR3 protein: CAWSPLQETQYF
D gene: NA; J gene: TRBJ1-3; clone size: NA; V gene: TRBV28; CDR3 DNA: TGTGCCAGCAGTCGGTTCCCCCTCTCTGGAAACACCATATATTTT; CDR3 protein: CASSRFPLSGNTIYF
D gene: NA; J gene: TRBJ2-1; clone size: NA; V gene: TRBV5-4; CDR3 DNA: TGTGCCAGCAGCCCCCCGGGGAGCTCCTACAATGAGCAGTTCTTC; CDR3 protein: CASSPPGSSYNEQFF
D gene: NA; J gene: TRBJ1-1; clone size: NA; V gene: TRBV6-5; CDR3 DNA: TGTGCCAGCCGGAAAGGCACTGAAGCTTTCTTT; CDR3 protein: CASRKGTEAFF
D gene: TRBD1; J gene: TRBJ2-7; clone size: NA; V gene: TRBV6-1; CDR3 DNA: TGTGCCAGCATCTTGACAGGGGGCTACGAGCAGTACTTC; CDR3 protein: CASILTGGYEQYF
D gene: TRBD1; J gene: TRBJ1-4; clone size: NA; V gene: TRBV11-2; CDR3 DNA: TGTGCCAGCAGCTTCGGGACAGCGGGGGAAAAACTGTTTTTT; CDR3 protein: CASSFGTAGEKLFF
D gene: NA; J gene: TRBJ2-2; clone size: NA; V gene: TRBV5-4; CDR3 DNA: TGTGCCAGCAGCTTGGCCACCCGGGCCGGGGAGCTGTTTTTT; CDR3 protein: CASSLATRAGELFF
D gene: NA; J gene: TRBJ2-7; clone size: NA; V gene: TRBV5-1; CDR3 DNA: TGCGCCAGGAGGCCCACCTACGAGCAGTACTTC; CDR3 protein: CARRPTYEQYF
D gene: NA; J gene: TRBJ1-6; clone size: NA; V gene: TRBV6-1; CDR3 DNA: TGTGCCAGCCACACAGGCTCCTATAATTCACCCCTCCACTTT; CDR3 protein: CASHTGSYNSPLHF
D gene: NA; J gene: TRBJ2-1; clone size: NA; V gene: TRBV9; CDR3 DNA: TGTGCCAGCAGCCCCCTTTGGAATGAGCAGTTCTTC; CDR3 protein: CASSPLWNEQFF
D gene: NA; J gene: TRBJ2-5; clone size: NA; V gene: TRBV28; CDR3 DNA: TGTGCCAGCGAGAAGGCAGGAAAGTACTTC; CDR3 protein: CASEKAGKYF